A selection of T cell receptor beta chains follows, all from one sample in a study of blood T cell repertoires in COVID-19. The assay was immunoSEQ multiplex PCR, and TCRdb's table has in-frame clones only and misses some. This sample has roughly 220,000 clones; 80% to 90% occur once, and the top ten carry about 4%. Material: PBMCs or T cells enriched from blood (not recorded which). The source of these receptors is a middle-aged woman with acute COVID-19. Each CDR3 is given with its conserved first and last residue. D genes are given only for firm matches. Size values are once, few and many counts, or a class for expanded clones, and some rows have none.

TRBD1	few	TRBJ1-5	TRBV6-6	TGTGCCAGCAGTACCGGACAGGGGGTTTATCAGCCCCAGCATTTT	CASSTGQGVYQPQHF
NA	NA	TRBJ1-3	TRBV5-6	TGTGCCAGCAGCCTGACAGGCTCTGGAAACACCATATATTTT	CASSLTGSGNTIYF
TRBD1	NA	TRBJ1-1	TRBV30	TGTGCCTGGAGTTACAGGGGGGCCACTGAAGCTTTCTTT	CAWSYRGATEAFF
TRBD1	NA	TRBJ2-7	TRBV5-4	TGTGCCAGCAGCTTGGGGGGTGGCAGGGGGCGCGAGCAGTACTTC	CASSLGGGRGREQYF
TRBD1	NA	TRBJ2-3	TRBV7-3	TGTGCCAGCAGCTTACTCGGGACAGGCACAGATACGCAGTATTTT	CASSLLGTGTDTQYF
NA	NA	TRBJ1-5	TRBV27	TGTGCCAGCAGTTTCGGCTCCATCAGGGGTAGCAATCAGCCCCAGCATTTT	CASSFGSIRGSNQPQHF
NA	NA	TRBJ1-2	TRBV30	TGTGCCTGGAGCCAAGGGACTGACCCATCCTACTATGGCTACACCTTC	CAWSQGTDPSYYGYTF
NA	few	TRBJ1-4	TRBV2	TGTGCCAGCTGGACGGGGAAAAAACTGTTTTTT	CASWTGKKLFF
NA	few	TRBJ1-5	TRBV7-2	TGTGCCAGCAGCGTTCCAGGGGCCCGGGAGCCCCAGCATTTT	CASSVPGAREPQHF
TRBD1	NA	TRBJ1-3	TRBV4-1	TGCGCCAGCAGCCATCCGACAGGGGGCATCTCTGGAAACACCATATATTTT	CASSHPTGGISGNTIYF
NA	NA	TRBJ2-1	TRBV28	TGTGCCAGCAGTTTATCCGGGGTGGAGAATGAGCAGTTCTTC	CASSLSGVENEQFF
TRBD1	NA	TRBJ1-4	TRBV9	TGTGCCAGCAGCGAATCGGGACAGCAAATTGAAAAACTGTTTTTT	CASSESGQQIEKLFF
TRBD1	NA	TRBJ1-6	TRBV27	TGTGCCAGCAGTTTCGGACAGGTCGATAATTCACCCCTCCACTTT	CASSFGQVDNSPLHF
NA	NA	TRBJ1-2	TRBV3-1/TRBV3-2	TGTGCCAGCAGCCAAGATTGGGATACCCAAAGGGGGATAGGTAAAGGCTACACCTTC	CASSQDWDTQRGIGKGYTF
TRBD1	once	TRBJ1-2	TRBV5-1	TGCGCCAGCAAGAAAGGGACAGGGGACCACTATGGCTACACCTTC	CASKKGTGDHYGYTF
NA	NA	TRBJ2-3	TRBV24-1	TGTGCCACCAGTGGGCACGGAGAACCTTCAGGGAGGACAGATACGCAGTATTTT	CATSGHGEPSGRTDTQYF
TRBD1	NA	TRBJ1-3	TRBV24-1	TGTGCCACCAGTGACTCCTCAAGGGACAGAAGCTCTGGAAACACCATATATTTT	CATSDSSRDRSSGNTIYF
TRBD1	NA	TRBJ2-1	TRBV7-2	TGTGCCAGCAGCTTAGGCCCCGGGACAGGGAGTTACAATGAGCAGTTCTTC	CASSLGPGTGSYNEQFF
NA	NA	TRBJ1-1	TRBV5-1	TGCGCCAGCAGCTTTTCAGGGAATGGGGCTGAAGCTTTCTTT	CASSFSGNGAEAFF
TRBD1	NA	TRBJ1-5	TRBV6-5	TGTGCCAGCAGGACCGACAGGGGGCTTAATCAGCCCCAGCATTTT	CASRTDRGLNQPQHF
TRBD2	NA	TRBJ2-1	TRBV19	TGTGCCAGTCAACCGGGACTACTCTCCAATGAGCAGTTCTTC	CASQPGLLSNEQFF
NA	NA	TRBJ1-2	TRBV3-1/TRBV3-2	TGTGCCAGCAGCCAAGATTTGCAGGGAGGGGGCTACACCTTC	CASSQDLQGGGYTF
TRBD1	NA	TRBJ1-4	TRBV2	TGTGCCAGCAGAAGGGACAGGGGGGCGACTAATGAAAAACTGTTTTTT	CASRRDRGATNEKLFF
TRBD1	NA	TRBJ1-5	TRBV19	TGTGCGGGACAGGGAGGCGGCAATCAGCCCCAGCATTTT	CAGQGGGNQPQHF
NA	NA	TRBJ1-3	TRBV30	TGTGCCTGGAGGAGATCTGGAAACACCATATATTTT	CAWRRSGNTIYF
NA	NA	TRBJ2-5	TRBV5-1	TGCGCCAGCAGCCATTGGACAGCACAAGAGACCCAGTACTTC	CASSHWTAQETQYF
NA	NA	TRBJ1-2	TRBV23-1	TGCGCCAGCAGTCAATCGGTCCCAGTGCTGGGCTACACCTTC	CASSQSVPVLGYTF
NA	NA	TRBJ1-1	TRBV5-1	TGCGCCAGCAGCAGGGGGAACACTGAAGCTTTCTTT	CASSRGNTEAFF
NA	once	TRBJ1-2	TRBV7-3	TGTGCCAGCAGCCCAACGACCGGTAACTATGGCTACACCTTT	CASSPTTGNYGYTF
NA	NA	TRBJ1-1	TRBV24-1	TGTGCCACCAGTGTGGCAGGGCGGGCTTTCTTT	CATSVAGRAFF
NA	NA	TRBJ2-3	TRBV2	TGTGCCAGCACCCCGTGGGCAAAAGATACGCAGTATTTT	CASTPWAKDTQYF
NA	NA	TRBJ1-3	TRBV19	TGTGCCAGTACCCCCCGGACTCTCTTCTCTGGAAACACCATATATTTT	CASTPRTLFSGNTIYF
NA	NA	TRBJ1-1	TRBV6-5	TGTGCCAGCACCGGGGGCGGGAGCACTGAAGCTTTCTTT	CASTGGGSTEAFF
TRBD2	once	TRBJ2-1	TRBV18	TGTGCCAGCTCACCCACTCGGGGGGAGAATGAGCAGTTCTTC	CASSPTRGENEQFF
NA	NA	TRBJ1-2	TRBV5-6	TGTGCCAGCAGGTTAGAGGGTTCAAACTATGGCTACACCTTC	CASRLEGSNYGYTF
NA	NA	TRBJ1-6	TRBV18	TGTGCCAGCTCACCTGCCGGGACATCCCTCCACTTT	CASSPAGTSLHF
NA	NA	TRBJ1-4	TRBV11-2	TGTGCCAGCAGCCGGACAAGGGGAACTAATGAAAAACTGTTTTTT	CASSRTRGTNEKLFF
NA	NA	TRBJ1-1	TRBV14	TGTGCCAGCAGCCAAGAGTCGGACAGCCCTGAAGCTTTCTTT	CASSQESDSPEAFF
TRBD1	NA	TRBJ1-5	TRBV6-5	TGTGCCAGCAGTCAGTGGGACAGGATGGGTCAGCCCCAGCATTTT	CASSQWDRMGQPQHF
NA	NA	TRBJ1-6	TRBV7-3	TGTGCCAGCAGCTTATCTCCAGGGGCGAATTCACCCCTCCACTTT	CASSLSPGANSPLHF
NA	NA	TRBJ1-2	TRBV30	TGTGCCTGGAGCCGGGACCTAGCGGGCTACACCTTC	CAWSRDLAGYTF
TRBD2	few	TRBJ2-1	TRBV7-3	TGTGCCAGCAGCTTAACCCCATCGCGGGGGGCCCACAATGAGCAGTTCTTC	CASSLTPSRGAHNEQFF
TRBD1	NA	TRBJ2-3	TRBV7-9	TGTGCCAGCAGCTTAATGGCGACAGGGGATACAGATACGCAGTATTTT	CASSLMATGDTDTQYF
TRBD1	NA	TRBJ1-3	TRBV2	TGTGCCAGCAGTGTGGGACAGCCGACATTGGGAAACACCATATATTTT	CASSVGQPTLGNTIYF
TRBD1	once	TRBJ1-6	TRBV19	TGTGCCAGTAGCACCAAGGGACAGGGTAGTTCACCCCTCCACTTT	CASSTKGQGSSPLHF
TRBD2	NA	TRBJ2-2	TRBV9	TGTGCCAGCAGCGCCAGTGGGAGGGGACGGACCGGGGAGCTGTTTTTT	CASSASGRGRTGELFF
NA	NA	TRBJ1-2	TRBV5-6	TGTGCCAGCAGCCGCCGGGGAAGAGCGGATGGCTACACCTTC	CASSRRGRADGYTF